Sequencing of this TCR beta chain was carried out in a study of beta chain features in type 1 diabetes. Background on the study: In all, 107,917,701 sorted cells from all samples were analyzed.

The study, taken as a whole, reports: When VDJ junctions were examined, type 1 diabetes patients showed fewer insertions and more deletions.

The sample holds a few counts of this clone. Its antigen is unidentified. All of the isolated RNA was reverse transcribed, so expressed TCRB transcripts were sequenced. Sequenced by immunoSEQ multiplex PCR; TCRdb stores in-frame clones only, minus some. The sample shows roughly 240,000 clones, approximately 14% of them seen only once. Germline lookup yields CDR1 SGHNT and CDR2 YYREEE (reference sequence). The J segment lost 5 bases and the V segment lost 2 bases, leaving 6 bases of the junction unmatched. The CDR3 length is 18 residues. Every sorted population was more than 95% pure. V usage is TRBV5-4 and J usage is TRBJ2-2, with 16 bases matching TRBD2. This clonotype originated in a woman between 40 and 50 years old in good health. Sequencing was done on a sample of naive CD4+ T cells from blood. The CDR3 protein is CASSFPGLAGGRTGELFF. CDR3 coding DNA: TGTGCCAGCAGCTTTCCGGGACTAGCGGGGGGGAGGACCGGGGAGCTGTTTTTT.